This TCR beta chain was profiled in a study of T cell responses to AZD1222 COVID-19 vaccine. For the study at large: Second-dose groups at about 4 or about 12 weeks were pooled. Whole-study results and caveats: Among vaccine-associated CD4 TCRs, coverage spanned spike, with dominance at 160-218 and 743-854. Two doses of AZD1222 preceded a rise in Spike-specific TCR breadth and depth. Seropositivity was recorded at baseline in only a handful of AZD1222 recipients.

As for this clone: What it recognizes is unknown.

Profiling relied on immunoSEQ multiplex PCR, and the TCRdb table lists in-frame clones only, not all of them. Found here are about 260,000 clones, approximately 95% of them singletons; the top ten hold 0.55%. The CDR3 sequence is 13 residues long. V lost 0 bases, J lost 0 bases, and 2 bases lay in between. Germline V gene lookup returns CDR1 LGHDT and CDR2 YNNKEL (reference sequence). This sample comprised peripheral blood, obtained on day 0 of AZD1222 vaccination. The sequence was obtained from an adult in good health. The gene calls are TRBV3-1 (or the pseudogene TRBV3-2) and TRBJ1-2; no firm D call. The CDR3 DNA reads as TGTGCCAGCAGCCAAGATTCTAACTATGGCTACACCTTC. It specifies CASSQDSNYGYTF.